These 9 T cell receptor beta chains originate from one sample sequenced in a study of cytomegalovirus exposure and HLA in healthy donors. With 60 Vbeta and 13 Jbeta primers, the PCR was carried out. Repertoires were generated with immunoSEQ multiplex PCR, while TCRdb's copy carries only in-frame clones and drops some. With tens of thousands of clones in the sample, the ten largest clones hold 12%. Sequencing was performed on PBMCs. The receptor set was obtained from a woman younger than 45 in good health and CMV-seropositive.

For this clone: This same CDR3 is encoded by further DNA sequences in the sample. V gene TRBV7-9 combines with J gene TRBJ1-1; D unresolved. Per germline, CDR1 SEHNR and CDR2 FQNEAQ (reference sequence). This CDR3 region has 13 residues. The V and J ends lost 2 bases and 1 base respectively, with 5 bases between them. The CDR3 DNA reads as TGTGCCAGCAGCTTAACGGGGAACACTGAAGCTTTCTTT. Translating it yields CASSLTGNTEAFF.

This rearrangement joins TRBV6-1 to TRBJ1-2; D not certain. CDR3 size: 14 residues. Trimming left V 10 bases short and J 1 base short, with 16 bases between. CDR1 and CDR2 from the germline V gene are MNHNS and SASEGT. The CDR3 nucleotides are TGTGCCACCTCGAGAAGCGAAAATAACTATGGCTACACCTTC. Its protein is CATSRSENNYGYTF.

V and J are TRBV29-1 and TRBJ1-2; TRBD1 matches 7 bases. Trimming removed 4 bases from V and 3 bases from J; junction bases left unmatched: 8. Germline CDR1 and CDR2: SQVTM and ANQGSEA. The CDR3 has 14 residues. CDR3 residues: CSVVTDRIHYGYTF. DNA of the CDR3: TGCAGCGTTGTTACGGACAGGATCCACTATGGCTACACCTTC.

CDR3 nucleotide sequence: TGTGCCAGCAGCTTATGGGACAGTCCAGATACGCAGTATTTT. Protein product: CASSLWDSPDTQYF. The chain recombines TRBV11-3 with TRBJ2-3, with 7 bases fitting TRBD1. The CDR3 runs 14 residues. CDR1 and CDR2 (germline): SGHNT, YENEEA. V dropped 2 bases and J dropped 4; count of bases not matched to a gene: 3. Looking up the rest from reference TRBV11-3 and TRBJ2-3 gives the full variable domain: EAGVVQSPRYKIIEKKQPVAFWCNPISGHNTLYWYLQNLGQGPELLIRYENEEAVDDSQLPKDRFSAERLKGVDSTLKIQPAELGDSAVYLCASSLWDSPDTQYFGPGTRLTVL.

V and J are TRBV14 and TRBJ2-7; 8 bases fit TRBD2. CDR1 SGHDN and CDR2 FVKESK come from the germline V gene. The V and J ends lost 4 bases and 3 bases, in that order; junction bases with no gene match: 5. CDR3 length equals 14 residues. CDR3 sequence reads: CASSPPGTSYEQYF. The CDR3 bases are TGTGCCAGCAGCCCACCCGGGACTAGCTACGAGCAGTACTTC. Full variable domain (outside the CDR3, taken from reference TRBV14 and TRBJ2-7): EAGVTQFPSHSVIEKGQTVTLRCDPISGHDNLYWYRRVMGKEIKFLLHFVKESKQDESGMPNNRFLAERTGGTYSTLKVQPAELEDSGVYFCASSPPGTSYEQYFGPGTRLTVT.

V is TRBV18 and J is TRBJ2-7, with TRBD2 matching over 11 bases. The length of the CDR3 is 15 residues. Unmatched junction bases numbered 11, after V lost 4 bases and J lost 9 bases. Germline values: CDR1 KGHSH, CDR2 LQKENI. The CDR3 region is CASSLPGLADPMQYF. In nucleotides, the CDR3 is TGTGCCAGCTCACTTCCGGGACTAGCGGACCCAATGCAGTACTTC. The whole variable domain, remainder taken from reference TRBV18 and TRBJ2-7, is NAGVMQNPRHLVRRRGQEARLRCSPMKGHSHVYWYRQLPEEGLKFMVYLQKENIIDESGMPKERFSAEFPKEGPSILRIQQVVRGDSAAYFCASSLPGLADPMQYFGPGTRLTVT.

This chain connects TRBV30 to TRBJ2-7; no firm D call. Deletions cut 1 base from V and 3 bases from J, with 4 bases between. In germline, CDR1 is GTSNPN, CDR2 SVGIG (reference sequence). The CDR3 covers 11 residues. The CDR3 region has the DNA TGTGCCTGGAGTGCAGTCTACGAGCAGTACTTC. Protein product: CAWSAVYEQYF.

The chain combines TRBV2 with TRBJ1-2; D is uncertain. CDR3 length equals 11 residues. Germline CDR1 and CDR2: SNHLY and FYNNEI. V shed 6 bases and J shed 8 bases, with 10 bases lying between them. The CDR3 DNA reads as TGTGCCAGCAGGCCGGCCGGGGGCTACACCTTC. Translation gives CASRPAGGYTF.

V is TRBV6-1 and J is TRBJ1-2; D gene uncertain. This CDR3 region has 13 residues. V lost 1 base and J 7 bases, leaving 10 bases between the germline ends. The germline CDR1 and CDR2 sequences are MNHNS and SASEGT. The CDR3 nucleotides read TGTGCCAGCAGTGAAGTTACAGTCGGTGGCTACACCTTC. Amino acids: CASSEVTVGGYTF.